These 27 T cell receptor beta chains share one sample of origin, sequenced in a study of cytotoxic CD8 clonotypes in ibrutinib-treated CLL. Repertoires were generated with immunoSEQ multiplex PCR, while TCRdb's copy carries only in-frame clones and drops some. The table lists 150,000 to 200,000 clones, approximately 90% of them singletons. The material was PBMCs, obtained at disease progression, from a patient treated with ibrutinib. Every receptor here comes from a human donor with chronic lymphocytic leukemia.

The CDR3 DNA is TGCGCCAGCAGCTTACCCAGGGACAGCCAAGAGACCCAGTACTTC. Protein sequence: CASSLPRDSQETQYF. The chain employs TRBV5-1 and TRBJ2-5, with 7 nucleotides matching TRBD1. The V gene end was trimmed by 2 bases and the J gene end by 1 base; junction bases not matched to a gene: 5. Germline V gene sequence: CDR1 SGHRS, CDR2 YFSETQ. The CDR3 loop spans 15 amino acids.

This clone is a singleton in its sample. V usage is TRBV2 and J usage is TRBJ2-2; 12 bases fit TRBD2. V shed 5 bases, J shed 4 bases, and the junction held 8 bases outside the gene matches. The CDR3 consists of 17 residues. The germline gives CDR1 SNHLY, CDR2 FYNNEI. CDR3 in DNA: TGTGCCAGCAGTAAGACTAGCGGGAGCCAGGGCACCGGGGAGCTGTTTTTT. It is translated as CASSKTSGSQGTGELFF.

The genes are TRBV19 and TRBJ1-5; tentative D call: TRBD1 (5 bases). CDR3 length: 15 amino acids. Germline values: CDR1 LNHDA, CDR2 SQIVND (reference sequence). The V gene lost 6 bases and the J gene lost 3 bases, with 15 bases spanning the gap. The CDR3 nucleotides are TGTGCCAGTAGGACACAGATAGGGGTCAATCAGCCCCAGCATTTT. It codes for CASRTQIGVNQPQHF.

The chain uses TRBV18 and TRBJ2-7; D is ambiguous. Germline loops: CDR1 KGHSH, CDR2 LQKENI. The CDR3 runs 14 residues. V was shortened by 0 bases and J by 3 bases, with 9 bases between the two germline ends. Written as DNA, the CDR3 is TGTGCCAGCTCACCACCGTCAGGTTTCTACGAGCAGTACTTC. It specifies CASSPPSGFYEQYF.

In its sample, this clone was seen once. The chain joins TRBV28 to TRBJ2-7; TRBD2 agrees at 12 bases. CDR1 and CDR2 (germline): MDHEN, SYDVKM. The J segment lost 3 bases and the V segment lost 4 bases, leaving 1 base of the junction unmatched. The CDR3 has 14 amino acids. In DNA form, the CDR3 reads TGTGCCAGCAGTTCTAGCGGGAGGGGCTACGAGCAGTACTTC. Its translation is CASSSSGRGYEQYF.

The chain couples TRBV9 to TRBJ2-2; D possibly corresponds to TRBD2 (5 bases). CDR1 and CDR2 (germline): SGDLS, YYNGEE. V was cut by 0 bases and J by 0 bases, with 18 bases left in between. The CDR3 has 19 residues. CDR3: CASSVVRGVPTANTGELFF. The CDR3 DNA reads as TGTGCCAGCAGCGTAGTTCGGGGTGTTCCGACCGCGAACACCGGGGAGCTGTTTTTT. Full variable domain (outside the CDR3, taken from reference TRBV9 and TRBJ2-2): DSGVTQTPKHLITATGQRVTLRCSPRSGDLSVYWYQQSLDQGLQFLIQYYNGEERAKGNILERFSAQQFPDLHSELNLSSLELGDSALYFCASSVVRGVPTANTGELFFGEGSRLTVL.

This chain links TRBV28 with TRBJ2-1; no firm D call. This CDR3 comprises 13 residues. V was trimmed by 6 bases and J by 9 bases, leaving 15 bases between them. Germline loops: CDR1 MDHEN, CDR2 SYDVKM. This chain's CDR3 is CASRSSLVGEQFF. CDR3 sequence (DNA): TGTGCCAGCAGGTCGAGTTTAGTTGGTGAGCAGTTCTTC.

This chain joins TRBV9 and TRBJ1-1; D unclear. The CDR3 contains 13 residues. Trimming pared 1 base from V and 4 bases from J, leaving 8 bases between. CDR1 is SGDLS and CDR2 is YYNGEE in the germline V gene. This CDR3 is CASSVNEPTEAFF. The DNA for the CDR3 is TGTGCCAGCAGCGTAAACGAGCCCACTGAAGCTTTCTTT. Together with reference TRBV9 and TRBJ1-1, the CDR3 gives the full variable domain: DSGVTQTPKHLITATGQRVTLRCSPRSGDLSVYWYQQSLDQGLQFLIQYYNGEERAKGNILERFSAQQFPDLHSELNLSSLELGDSALYFCASSVNEPTEAFFGQGTRLTVV.

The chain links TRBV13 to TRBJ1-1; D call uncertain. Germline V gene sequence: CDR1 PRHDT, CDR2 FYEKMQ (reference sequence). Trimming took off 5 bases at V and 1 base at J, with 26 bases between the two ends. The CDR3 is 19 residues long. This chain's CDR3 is CASSNRKPWNPGENTEAFF. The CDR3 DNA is TGTGCCAGCAGCAACCGAAAGCCCTGGAATCCCGGGGAGAACACTGAAGCTTTCTTT.

As DNA, the CDR3 is TGTGCCAGCTCCAGTAAGGGCATGACATATTACGAGCAGTACTTC. Its translation is CASSSKGMTYYEQYF. The rearrangement uses TRBV18 and TRBJ2-7; D remains ambiguous. V lost 6 bases to trimming and J lost 4 bases, with 19 bases between them. Germline V gene sequence: CDR1 KGHSH, CDR2 LQKENI. CDR3 length: 15 amino acids. Supplemented by reference TRBV18 and TRBJ2-7, the full variable domain reads NAGVMQNPRHLVRRRGQEARLRCSPMKGHSHVYWYRQLPEEGLKFMVYLQKENIIDESGMPKERFSAEFPKEGPSILRIQQVVRGDSAAYFCASSSKGMTYYEQYFGPGTRLTVT.

CDR3: CASSSGGGNQPQHF. The CDR3 nucleotides are TGCGCCAGCAGCTCCGGAGGGGGCAATCAGCCCCAGCATTTT. The V and J genes are TRBV5-1 and TRBJ1-5, with D maybe TRBD1 (5 bases). This CDR3 has 14 amino acids. The V gene's germline CDR1 is SGHRS and CDR2 YFSETQ. The V and J ends lost 3 bases and 2 bases respectively, with 9 bases between them.

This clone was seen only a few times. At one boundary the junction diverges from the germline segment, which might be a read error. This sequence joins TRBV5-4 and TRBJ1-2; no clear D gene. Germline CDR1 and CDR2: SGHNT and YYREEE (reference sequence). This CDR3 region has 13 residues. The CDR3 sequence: CASSGDVGKLVPF. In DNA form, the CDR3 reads TGTGCCAGCAGCGGAGACGTGGGGAAATTAGTTCCCTTC.

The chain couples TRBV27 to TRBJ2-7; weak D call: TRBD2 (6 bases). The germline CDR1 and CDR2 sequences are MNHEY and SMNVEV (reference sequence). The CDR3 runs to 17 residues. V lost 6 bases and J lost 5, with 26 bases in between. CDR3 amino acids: CASSSVRISQRVDEQYF. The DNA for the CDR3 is TGTGCCAGCAGCTCCGTCCGCATTTCGCAGCGGGTGGACGAGCAGTACTTC.

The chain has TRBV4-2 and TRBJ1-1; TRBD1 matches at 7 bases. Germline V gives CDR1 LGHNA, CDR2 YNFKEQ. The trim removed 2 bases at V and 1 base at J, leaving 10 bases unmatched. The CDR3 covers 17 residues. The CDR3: CASSQLKTGQPNTEAFF. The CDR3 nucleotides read TGTGCCAGCAGCCAACTAAAAACGGGACAGCCGAACACTGAAGCTTTCTTT.

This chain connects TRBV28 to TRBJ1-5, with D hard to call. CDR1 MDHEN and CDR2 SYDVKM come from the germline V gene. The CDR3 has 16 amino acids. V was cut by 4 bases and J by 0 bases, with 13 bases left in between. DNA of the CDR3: TGTGCCAGCAGTTCCTATGGTGTCCTTAGCAATCAGCCCCAGCATTTT. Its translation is CASSSYGVLSNQPQHF.

CDR3 DNA sequence: TGTGCCAGCAGTGACGGGGTATTCCGCCTAGCTAACTATGGCTACACCTTC. As protein: CASSDGVFRLANYGYTF. The rearrangement joins TRBV6-4 to TRBJ1-2, with D unclear. The CDR3 totals 17 residues. V was cut by 2 bases and J by 0 bases, with 16 bases left in between. The germline V gene has CDR1 MRHNA and CDR2 SNTAGT.

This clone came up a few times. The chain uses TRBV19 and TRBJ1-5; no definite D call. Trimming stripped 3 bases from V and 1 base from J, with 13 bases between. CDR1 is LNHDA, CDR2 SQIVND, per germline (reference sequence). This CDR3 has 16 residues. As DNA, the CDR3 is TGTGCCAGTAGTATCCAGAGACAAATGAGCAATCAGCCCCAGCATTTT. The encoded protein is CASSIQRQMSNQPQHF.

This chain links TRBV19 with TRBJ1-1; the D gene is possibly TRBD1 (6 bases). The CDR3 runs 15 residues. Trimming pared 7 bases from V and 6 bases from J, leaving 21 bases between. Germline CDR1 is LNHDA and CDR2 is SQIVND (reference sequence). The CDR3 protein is CASTPTGGRWAEAFF. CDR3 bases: TGTGCCAGTACCCCCACCGGGGGGCGGTGGGCTGAAGCTTTCTTT.

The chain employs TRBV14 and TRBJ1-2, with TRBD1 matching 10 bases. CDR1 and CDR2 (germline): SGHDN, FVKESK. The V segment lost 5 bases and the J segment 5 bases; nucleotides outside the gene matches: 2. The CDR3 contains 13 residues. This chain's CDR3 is CASSLGQGYGYTF. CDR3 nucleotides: TGTGCCAGCAGCTTGGGACAGGGGTATGGCTACACCTTC.

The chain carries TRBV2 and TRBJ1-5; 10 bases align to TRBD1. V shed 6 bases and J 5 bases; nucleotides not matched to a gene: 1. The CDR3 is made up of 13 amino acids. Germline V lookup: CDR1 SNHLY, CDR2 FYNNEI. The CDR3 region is CASRGTGDQPQHF. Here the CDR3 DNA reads TGTGCCAGCAGGGGGACAGGGGATCAGCCCCAGCATTTT.

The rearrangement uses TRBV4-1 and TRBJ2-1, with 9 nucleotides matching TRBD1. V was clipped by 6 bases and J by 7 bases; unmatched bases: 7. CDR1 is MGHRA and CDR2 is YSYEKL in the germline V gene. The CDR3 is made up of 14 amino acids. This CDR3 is CASRTGTGWNEQFF. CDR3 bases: TGCGCCAGCAGGACCGGGACAGGGTGGAATGAGCAGTTCTTC.

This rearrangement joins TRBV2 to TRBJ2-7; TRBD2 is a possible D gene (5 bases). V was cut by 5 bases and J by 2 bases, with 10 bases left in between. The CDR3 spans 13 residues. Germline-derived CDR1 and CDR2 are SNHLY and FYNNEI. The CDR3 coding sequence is TGTGCCAGCAGTTGGCAGCGGACCTACGAGCAGTACTTC. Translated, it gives CASSWQRTYEQYF. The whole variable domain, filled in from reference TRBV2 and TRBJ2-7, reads EPEVTQTPSHQVTQMGQEVILRCVPISNHLYFYWYRQILGQKVEFLVSFYNNEISEKSEIFDDQFSVERPDGSNFTLKIRSTKLEDSAMYFCASSWQRTYEQYFGPGTRLTVT.

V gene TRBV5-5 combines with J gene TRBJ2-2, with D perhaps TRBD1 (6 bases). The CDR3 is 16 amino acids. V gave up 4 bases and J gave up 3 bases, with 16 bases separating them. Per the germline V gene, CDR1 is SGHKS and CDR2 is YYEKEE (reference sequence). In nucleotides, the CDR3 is TGTGCCAGCAGCCCTAATACAGGGATATACACCGGGGAGCTGTTTTTT. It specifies CASSPNTGIYTGELFF.

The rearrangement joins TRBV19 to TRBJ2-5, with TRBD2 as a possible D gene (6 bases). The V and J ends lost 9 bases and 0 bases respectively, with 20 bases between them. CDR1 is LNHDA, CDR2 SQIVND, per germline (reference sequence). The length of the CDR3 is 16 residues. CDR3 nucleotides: TGTGCCAGCAAACCCAGGGAGGACGCCTACCAAGAGACCCAGTACTTC. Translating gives CASKPREDAYQETQYF.

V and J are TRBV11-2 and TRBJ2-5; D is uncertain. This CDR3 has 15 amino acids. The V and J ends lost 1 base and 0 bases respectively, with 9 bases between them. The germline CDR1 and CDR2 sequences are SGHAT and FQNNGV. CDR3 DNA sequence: TGTGCCAGCAGCTTAGCCTTAAGGCACCAAGAGACCCAGTACTTC. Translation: CASSLALRHQETQYF.

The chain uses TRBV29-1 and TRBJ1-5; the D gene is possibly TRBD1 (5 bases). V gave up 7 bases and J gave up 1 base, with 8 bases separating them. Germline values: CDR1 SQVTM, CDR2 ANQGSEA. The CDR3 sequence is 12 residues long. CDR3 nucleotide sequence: TGCAGCGCCGAGGGGAGCAATCAGCCCCAGCATTTT. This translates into CSAEGSNQPQHF.

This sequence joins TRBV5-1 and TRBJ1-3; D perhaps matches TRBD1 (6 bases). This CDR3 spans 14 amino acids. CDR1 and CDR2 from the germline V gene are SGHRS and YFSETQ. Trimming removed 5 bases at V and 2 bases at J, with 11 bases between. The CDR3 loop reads CASSTQGPGNTIYF. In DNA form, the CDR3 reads TGCGCCAGCAGTACACAGGGACCTGGAAACACCATATATTTT.